The T cell receptor (beta chain) under discussion was sequenced for a study of response to subunit inactivated influenza vaccine. This clonotype was found a few times. The antigen is unknown. Findings and limits, study-wide: The authors offered the suggestion that each seasonal influenza vaccination recruits few new T cells.

This CDR3 is 16 amino acids long. Germline-derived CDR1 and CDR2 are DFQATT and SNEGSKA (reference sequence). V was cut by 6 bases and J by 0 bases, with 18 bases left in between. MiXCR, applied by TCRdb to the RT-PCR reads, yields one record per CDR3 protein. The profile shows 430,000 or so distinct CDR3 sequences, approximately 11% of them singletons. The chain uses TRBV20-1 and TRBJ1-5; D may be TRBD1 (6 bases). The specimen was PBMCs from blood, collected roughly 48 days after vaccination. The TCR was taken from a man aged 45-65 years who received an inactivated influenza vaccine. Written as DNA, the CDR3 is TGCAGTGCCCCGGGACACCCCGATTATAGCAATCAGCCCCAGCATTTT. Translating it yields CSAPGHPDYSNQPQHF.